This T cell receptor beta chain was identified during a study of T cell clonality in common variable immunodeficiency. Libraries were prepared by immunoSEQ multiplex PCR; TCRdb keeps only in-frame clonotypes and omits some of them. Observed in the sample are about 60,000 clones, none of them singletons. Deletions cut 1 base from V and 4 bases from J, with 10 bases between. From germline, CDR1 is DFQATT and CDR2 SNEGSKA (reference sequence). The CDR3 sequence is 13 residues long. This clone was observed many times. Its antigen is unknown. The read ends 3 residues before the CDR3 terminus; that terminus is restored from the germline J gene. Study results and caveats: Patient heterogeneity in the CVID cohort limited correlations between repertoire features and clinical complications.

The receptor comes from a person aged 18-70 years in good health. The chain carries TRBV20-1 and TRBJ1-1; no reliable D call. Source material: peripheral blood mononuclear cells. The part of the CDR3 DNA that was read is TGCAGTGCTAGAGTCCGAAGAGCCACTGAA. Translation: CSARVRRATE. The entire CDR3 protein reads CSARVRRATEAFF.